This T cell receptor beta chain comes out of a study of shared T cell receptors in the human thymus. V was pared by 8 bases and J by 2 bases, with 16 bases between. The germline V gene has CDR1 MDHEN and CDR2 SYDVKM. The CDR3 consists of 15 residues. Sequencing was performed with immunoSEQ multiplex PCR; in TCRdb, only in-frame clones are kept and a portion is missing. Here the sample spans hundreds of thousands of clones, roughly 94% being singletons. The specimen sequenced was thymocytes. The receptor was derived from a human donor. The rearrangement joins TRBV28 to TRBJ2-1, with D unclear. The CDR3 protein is CASGRNYETYNEQFF. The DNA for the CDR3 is TGTGCCAGCGGACGAAATTATGAAACCTACAATGAGCAGTTCTTC. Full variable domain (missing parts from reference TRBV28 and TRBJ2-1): DVKVTQSSRYLVKRTGEKVFLECVQDMDHENMFWYRQDPGLGLRLIYFSYDVKMKEKGDIPEGYSVSREKKERFSLILESASTNQTSMYLCASGRNYETYNEQFFGPGTRLTVL.